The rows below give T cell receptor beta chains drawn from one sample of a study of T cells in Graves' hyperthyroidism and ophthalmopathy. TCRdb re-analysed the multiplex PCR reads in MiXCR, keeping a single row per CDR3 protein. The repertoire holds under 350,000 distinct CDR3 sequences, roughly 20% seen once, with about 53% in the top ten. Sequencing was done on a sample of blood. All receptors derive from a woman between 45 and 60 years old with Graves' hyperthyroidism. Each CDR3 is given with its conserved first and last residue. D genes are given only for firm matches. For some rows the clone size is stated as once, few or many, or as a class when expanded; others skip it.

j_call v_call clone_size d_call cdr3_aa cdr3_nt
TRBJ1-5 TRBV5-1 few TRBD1 CASSPTGEIYQPQHF TGCGCCAGCAGCCCGACAGGGGAGATCTATCAGCCCCAGCATTTT
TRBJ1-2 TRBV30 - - CAWSPGTAVTSTF TGTGCCTGGAGTCCCGGGACGGCCGTAACTAGCACCTTC
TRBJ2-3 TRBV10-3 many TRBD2 CAISEESGGLRDTQYF TGTGCCATCAGTGAAGAGAGCGGGGGGCTTCGGGATACGCAGTATTTT
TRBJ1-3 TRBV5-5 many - CASSLEFAGNTIYF TGTGCCAGCAGCTTGGAGTTCGCCGGAAACACCATATATTTT
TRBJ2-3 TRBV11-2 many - CASSLGSDTQYF TGTGCCAGCAGCCTAGGGTCAGATACGCAGTATTTT
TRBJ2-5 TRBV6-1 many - CASGEGDHQETQYF TGTGCCAGCGGAGAAGGCGACCACCAAGAGACCCAGTACTTC
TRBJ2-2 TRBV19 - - CASSILSTGELFF TGTGCCAGTAGTATTCTGAGCACCGGGGAGCTGTTTTTT
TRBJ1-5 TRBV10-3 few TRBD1 CAIGDREGNQPQHF TGTGCCATCGGGGACAGGGAAGGCAATCAGCCCCAGCATTTT
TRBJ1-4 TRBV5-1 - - CASRARQTTNEELFF TGCGCCAGCAGGGCCCGACAGACAACTAATGAAGAACTGTTTTTT
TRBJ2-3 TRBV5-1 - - CASKEDTDTQYF TGCGCCAGCAAAGAAGACACAGATACGCAGTATTTT
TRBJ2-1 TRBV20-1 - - CSAFRPSSYNEQFF TGCAGTGCCTTCCGGCCTAGCTCCTACAATGAGCAGTTCTTC
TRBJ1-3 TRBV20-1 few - CSARVGENGNTIYF TGCAGTGCTAGAGTAGGAGAAAATGGAAACACCATATATTTT
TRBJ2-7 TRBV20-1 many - CSARAGHTYEQYF TGCAGTGCTAGGGCGGGACACACCTACGAGCAGTACTTC
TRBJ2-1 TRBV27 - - CASSFDYYNEQFF TGTGCCAGCAGTTTTGACTATTACAATGAGCAGTTCTTC
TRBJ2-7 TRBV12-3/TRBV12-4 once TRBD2 CASSPGTTPYEQYF TGTGCCAGCAGTCCCGGGACTACCCCCTACGAGCAGTACTTC
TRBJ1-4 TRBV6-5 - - CASSLRGAWAEKLFF TGTGCCAGCAGTTTGCGGGGCGCATGGGCTGAAAAACTGTTTTTT
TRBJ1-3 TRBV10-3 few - CAIKGMNRDLEGNTIYF TGTGCCATCAAAGGAATGAACCGGGACCTGGAAGGAAACACCATATATTTT
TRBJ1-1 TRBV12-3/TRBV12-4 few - CASSPTENTEALF TGTGCCAGCAGCCCGACAGAGAACACTGAAGCTCTCTTT
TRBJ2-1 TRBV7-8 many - CASSLGGQRSYYNEQFF TGTGCCAGCAGCTTAGGAGGTCAGCGGAGCTATTACAATGAGCAGTTCTTC
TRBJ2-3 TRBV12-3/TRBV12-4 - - CASSFFGIGTDTQYF TGTGCCAGCAGTTTTTTTGGGATCGGCACAGATACGCAGTATTTT
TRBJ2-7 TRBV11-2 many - CASSSSGTRQYEQYF TGTGCCAGCAGCTCCTCCGGGACCCGGCAATACGAGCAGTACTTC
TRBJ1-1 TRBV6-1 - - CARSPQDEAFF TGTGCCCGGTCCCCCCAAGATGAAGCTTTCTTT
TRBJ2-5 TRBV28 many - CASSALPLQETQYF TGTGCCAGCAGCGCCCTACCTTTACAAGAGACCCAGTACTTC
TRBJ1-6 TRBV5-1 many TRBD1 CASSLGTVNSPLHF TGCGCCAGCAGCCTAGGGACAGTTAATTCACCCCTCCACTTT
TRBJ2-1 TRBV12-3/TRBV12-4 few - CASISSGVNEQFF TGTGCCAGCATCTCGTCAGGGGTCAATGAGCAGTTCTTC
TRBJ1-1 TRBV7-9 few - CASDGGRGEAFF TGTGCCAGCGACGGGGGGAGGGGTGAAGCTTTCTTT
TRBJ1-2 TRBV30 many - CAWSVLSANNYGYTF TGTGCCTGGAGTGTATTGTCAGCAAATAACTATGGCTACACCTTC
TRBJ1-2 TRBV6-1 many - CASSFPGAHGYTF TGTGCCAGCAGCTTCCCCGGGGCCCATGGCTACACCTTC
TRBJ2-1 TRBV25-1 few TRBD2 CASSEWSSGVSGNEQFF TGTGCCAGCAGTGAATGGTCTAGCGGGGTTTCGGGAAATGAGCAGTTCTTC
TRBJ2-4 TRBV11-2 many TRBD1 CASSLQGSKNIQYF TGTGCCAGCAGCCTACAGGGGTCGAAAAACATTCAGTACTTC
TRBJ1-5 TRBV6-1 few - CASSEVGNRPQHF TGTGCCAGCAGTGAAGTCGGGAATCGGCCCCAGCATTTT
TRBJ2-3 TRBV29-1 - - CSVDWGPDTQYF TGCAGCGTTGATTGGGGACCAGATACGCAGTATTTT
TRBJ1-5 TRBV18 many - CASRGGSPSNQPQHF TGTGCCAGCCGGGGAGGATCCCCTAGCAATCAGCCCCAGCATTTT
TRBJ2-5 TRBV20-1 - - CSARPGTLETQYF TGCAGTGCTAGACCCGGGACCTTAGAGACCCAGTACTTC
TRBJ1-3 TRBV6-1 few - CASSRDLISGNTIYF TGTGCCAGCAGCCGGGACTTGATCTCTGGAAACACCATATATTTT
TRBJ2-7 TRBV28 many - CASSLSPRPYEQYF TGTGCCAGCAGTCTTAGCCCGCGTCCCTACGAGCAGTACTTC
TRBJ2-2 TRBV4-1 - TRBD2 CASSRAGGSTGELFF TGCGCCAGCAGCCGTGCGGGGGGGTCCACCGGGGAGCTGTTTTTT
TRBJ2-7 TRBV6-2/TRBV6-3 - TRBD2 CASRTSGGLYEQYF TGTGCCAGCAGGACTAGCGGGGGACTCTACGAGCAGTACTTC
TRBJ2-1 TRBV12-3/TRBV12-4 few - CASAFRRNEQFF TGTGCCAGCGCTTTTCGTCGTAATGAGCAGTTCTTC
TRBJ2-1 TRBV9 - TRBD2 CASSPTSGIYNEQFF TGTGCCAGCAGCCCCACTAGCGGAATTTACAATGAGCAGTTCTTC